This entry lists 3 T cell receptor beta chains sequenced from one sample in a study of blood T cell repertoires in COVID-19. Some clones are missing from TCRdb's copy, which holds only in-frame ones; the method was immunoSEQ multiplex PCR. Here the sample spans about 250,000 clones, roughly 88% being singletons. The sequenced sample was peripheral blood. These receptors were taken from a woman aged 30 to 39 with acute or convalescent COVID-19.

The chain joins TRBV14 to TRBJ2-6; D is uncertain. This CDR3 spans 15 amino acids. The germline CDR1 and CDR2 sequences are SGHDN and FVKESK. The ends were cut back, 5 bases at V and 2 bases at J, with 10 bases in the middle. CDR3 protein: CASSIVAPGANVLTF. Here the CDR3 DNA reads TGTGCCAGCAGCATAGTAGCCCCTGGGGCCAACGTCCTGACTTTC.

The V gene is TRBV10-3, the J gene TRBJ2-7, with a possible D match to TRBD2 (5 bases). Germline CDR1 reads ENHRY; CDR2 reads SYGVKD. The V end lost 3 bases, the J end lost 3 bases, and 15 bases lay between the germline ends. This CDR3 is built from 15 residues. The CDR3 region has the DNA TGTGCCATCAGTGATAGCGAGAATCCCGTCTACGAGCAGTACTTC. Protein sequence: CAISDSENPVYEQYF.

V is TRBV13 and J is TRBJ2-2, with no clear D. The CDR3 sequence is 12 residues long. Trimming pared 5 bases from V and 7 bases from J, leaving 8 bases between. Germline CDR1 is PRHDT and CDR2 is FYEKMQ (reference sequence). The CDR3 loop is CASSLRVGELFF. The CDR3 region has the DNA TGTGCCAGCAGCCTACGTGTCGGGGAGCTGTTTTTT.